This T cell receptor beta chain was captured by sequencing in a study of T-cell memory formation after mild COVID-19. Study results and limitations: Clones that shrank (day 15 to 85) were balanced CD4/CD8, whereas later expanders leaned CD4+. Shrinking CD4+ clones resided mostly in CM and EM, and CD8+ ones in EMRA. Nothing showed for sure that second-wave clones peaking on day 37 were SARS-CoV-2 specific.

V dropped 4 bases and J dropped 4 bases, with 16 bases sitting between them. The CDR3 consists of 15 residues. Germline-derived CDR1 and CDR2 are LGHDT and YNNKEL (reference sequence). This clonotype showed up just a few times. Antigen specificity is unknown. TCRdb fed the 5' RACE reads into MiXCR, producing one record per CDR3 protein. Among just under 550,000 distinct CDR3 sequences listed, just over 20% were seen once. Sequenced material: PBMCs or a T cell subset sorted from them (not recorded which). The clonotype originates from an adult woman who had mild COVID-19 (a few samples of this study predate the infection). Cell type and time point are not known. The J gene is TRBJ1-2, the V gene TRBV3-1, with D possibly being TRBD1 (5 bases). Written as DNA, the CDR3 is TGTGCCAGCAGCCGGTCCAGGGATTGGGTCTATGGCTACACCTTC. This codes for CASSRSRDWVYGYTF.